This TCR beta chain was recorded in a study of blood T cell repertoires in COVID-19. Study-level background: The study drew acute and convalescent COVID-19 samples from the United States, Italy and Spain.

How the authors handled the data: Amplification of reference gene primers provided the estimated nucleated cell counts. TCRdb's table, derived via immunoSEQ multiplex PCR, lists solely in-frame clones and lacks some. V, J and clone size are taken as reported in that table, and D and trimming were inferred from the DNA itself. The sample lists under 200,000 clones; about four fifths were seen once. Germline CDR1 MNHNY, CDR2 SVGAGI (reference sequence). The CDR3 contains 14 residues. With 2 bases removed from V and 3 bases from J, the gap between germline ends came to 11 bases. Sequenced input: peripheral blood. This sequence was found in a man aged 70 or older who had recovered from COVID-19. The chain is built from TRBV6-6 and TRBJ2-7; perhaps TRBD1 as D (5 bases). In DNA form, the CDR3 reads TGTGCCAGCAGTTACCAGGGCAGGAACTACGAGCAGTACTTC. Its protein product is CASSYQGRNYEQYF.